The 5 T cell receptor beta chains reported below all come from one sample, sequenced in a study of blood T cell repertoires in COVID-19. TCRdb's table, derived via immunoSEQ multiplex PCR, lists solely in-frame clones and lacks some. The repertoire includes more than 95,000 clones, about 80% of them detected once, and roughly a fifth sits in the top ten. Sequencing was performed on peripheral blood. Receptors were obtained from an older woman with acute or convalescent COVID-19.

Remarks on this clone: A read error may be the cause here, since a much bigger clone is one base away. The V gene is TRBV4-1, the J gene TRBJ1-2, with unresolved D. The germline CDR1 and CDR2 sequences are MGHRA and YSYEKL. The CDR3 contains 11 residues. The CDR3 region is CANSREGSYTF. CDR3 in DNA: TGCGCCAACAGCCGGGAGGGAAGCTACACCTTC.

CDR3 region: CASSSRLALVYEQYF. The CDR3 DNA follows: TGTGCCAGCAGCTCAAGACTAGCTCTAGTCTACGAGCAGTACTTC. J is TRBJ2-7 and V is TRBV5-5; 7 nucleotides align to TRBD2. V gave up 3 bases and J gave up 3 bases; unmatched junction bases: 9. CDR1 and CDR2 from the germline V gene are SGHKS and YYEKEE (reference sequence). The CDR3 totals 15 residues.

This clone was seen once. The V call is TRBV19, the J call TRBJ1-2; D is unresolved. Trimming pared 2 bases from V and 2 bases from J, leaving 6 bases between. The CDR3 totals 13 residues. From germline, CDR1 is LNHDA and CDR2 SQIVND (reference sequence). This CDR3 is CASSITTNYGYTF. In DNA, the CDR3 is TGTGCCAGTAGTATAACAACCAACTATGGCTACACCTTC.

This clone was found many times. This chain uses TRBV7-8 with TRBJ1-2; 7 positions match TRBD1. CDR3 length: 15 amino acids. Germline CDR1 SGHVS, CDR2 FQNEAQ. Trimming at V came to 0 bases and at J to 4 bases, leaving 5 bases not matched to a gene. The CDR3 reads CASSLASGQVYGYTF. The CDR3 DNA is TGTGCCAGCAGCTTAGCCTCCGGACAGGTCTATGGCTACACCTTC.

This clone was counted a few times. The chain has TRBV7-2 and TRBJ2-2; the match to TRBD2 covers 12 bases. The ends lost 7 bases at V and 5 bases at J; junction bases unmatched: 11. This CDR3 has 17 residues. Per the germline V gene, CDR1 is SGHTA and CDR2 is FQGNSA. The CDR3 DNA follows: TGTGCCAGCACCGCGAGGACTAGCGGGGTTGGGACCGGGGAGCTGTTTTTT. Its translation is CASTARTSGVGTGELFF.